This paragraph reports one T cell receptor (beta chain). Antigen: not known. This specimen belongs to a study of shared clonotypes between healthy human individuals. Study-level information: There were three CD4 naive, three CD4 memory, two CD8 naive and one CD8 memory plates per donor. General study findings and limits: Naive subsets, compared against memory subsets, generally had larger estimated richness values.

Measured with immunoSEQ multiplex PCR; TCRdb has only the in-frame clones, and not every one. The sample has around 330,000 clones, about 74% seen once. J gave up 9 bases and V 3 bases, and 8 bases lay outside the gene matches. Germline-derived CDR1 and CDR2 are LNHDA and SQIVND (reference sequence). This CDR3 has 15 amino acids. The chain employs TRBV19 and TRBJ1-5; 10 bases fit TRBD1. This receptor was identified in a young man in good health. Sequenced material: memory CD4+ T cells sorted from blood. The subset: CD45RA-negative fraction. CDR3 in DNA: TGTGCCAGTAGTATTGGACAGGGGGTTGATTGGCCCCAGCATTTT. Residues: CASSIGQGVDWPQHF.